The entry that follows covers one T cell receptor (beta chain) sequence. The assay was immunoSEQ multiplex PCR, and TCRdb's table has in-frame clones only and misses some. The table shows about 1 million clones, with 78% occurring only once. This record comes from a study of shared clonotypes between healthy human individuals. V lost 0 bases and J lost 3; bases outside the gene matches: 1. The CDR3 extends over 14 amino acids. The V gene's germline CDR1 is GTSNPN and CDR2 SVGIG (reference sequence). Sequencing was carried out using memory CD4+ T cells from PBMCs. Subset indicated: CD45RA-negative fraction. This chain joins TRBV30 and TRBJ2-5, with 10 bases matching TRBD2. This clonotype was obtained from a young man in good health. Some clones in this sample may be carry-over from other donors' samples. In nucleotides, the CDR3 is TGTGCCTGGAGTGTTGGGACTAGCGAAGAGACCCAGTACTTC. Translated: CAWSVGTSEETQYF.